Below, 5 T cell receptor beta chains from the same sample are listed, as sequenced in a study of OX40 agonist ivuxolimab in advanced cancers. The table came from immunoSEQ multiplex PCR; TCRdb's copy has only in-frame clones and leaves some out. The sample consists of approximately 60,000 clones, roughly 82% of them appearing once. The sample was CD4+ or CD8+ T cells sorted from blood, taken in a trial of the OX40 agonist ivuxolimab. Every receptor here comes from an adult with an advanced solid tumor such as melanoma, head and neck, liver or kidney cancer.

The genes are TRBV7-9 and TRBJ2-7; 7 nucleotides line up with TRBD1. The CDR3 covers 13 residues. V was clipped by 5 bases and J by 3 bases; unmatched bases: 4. Germline V CDR1 and CDR2: SEHNR, FQNEAQ (reference sequence). The CDR3 is CASSRQGGYEQYF. CDR3 bases: TGTGCCAGCAGCCGACAGGGTGGCTACGAGCAGTACTTC.

The CDR3 here is CAWKPGQSPLQETQYF. The CDR3, as DNA: TGTGCCTGGAAACCCGGTCAAAGCCCCCTCCAAGAGACCCAGTACTTC. This chain uses TRBV30 with TRBJ2-5; D call uncertain. This CDR3 comprises 16 residues. The germline V gene encodes CDR1 GTSNPN and CDR2 SVGIG (reference sequence). The germline V and J ends were trimmed by 4 bases and 1 base, with 19 bases remaining between them.

The chain is built from TRBV19 and TRBJ1-2, with D tentatively TRBD1 (6 bases). V was cut by 6 bases and J by 4 bases, with 12 bases left in between. There are 13 residues in the CDR3. Germline values: CDR1 LNHDA, CDR2 SQIVND (reference sequence). Here the CDR3 reads CASRPTGPYGYTF. The CDR3 DNA reads TGTGCCAGTAGACCAACAGGGCCCTATGGCTACACCTTC.

The rearrangement joins TRBV6-1 to TRBJ2-7; D may be TRBD1 (6 bases). V shed 5 bases and J shed 5 bases, with 13 bases lying between them. CDR1 and CDR2 from the germline V gene are MNHNS and SASEGT. This CDR3 has 13 residues. The CDR3 sequence is CASSKTGFDEQYF. The CDR3 DNA reads as TGTGCCAGCAGTAAAACAGGGTTCGACGAGCAGTACTTC.

The chain employs TRBV5-4 and TRBJ2-1; D gene ambiguous. The CDR3 is 14 residues long. V lost 0 bases to trimming and J lost 1 base, with 5 bases between them. Germline CDR1 reads SGHNT; CDR2 reads YYREEE (reference sequence). CDR3 protein: CASSLDRSYNEQFF. In nucleotides, the CDR3 is TGTGCCAGCAGCTTGGATAGGTCCTACAATGAGCAGTTCTTC. The full variable domain, rest sourced from reference TRBV5-4 and TRBJ2-1, is ETGVTQSPTHLIKTRGQQVTLRCSSQSGHNTVSWYQQALGQGPQFIFQYYREEENGRGNFPPRFSGLQFPNYSSELNVNALELDDSALYLCASSLDRSYNEQFFGPGTRLTVL.